The 4 T cell receptor beta chains in this list originate from one sample, sequenced in a study of Graves' ophthalmopathy and Graves' hyperthyroidism. Using RNA transcripts, the TCR beta CDR3 regions were amplified. Amplification began with first-round RT-PCR using HTBI primers, then second-round multiplex PCR was performed. TCRdb re-called the multiplex PCR reads through MiXCR, storing one row per CDR3 protein. This repertoire shows about 210,000 distinct CDR3 sequences, roughly 27% found once; its top ten account for around 10%. Specimen: peripheral blood. These receptors all stem from a man in his fifties or sixties with Graves' ophthalmopathy.

The chain joins TRBV12-3 or TRBV12-4 to TRBJ1-1, with D tentatively TRBD1 (6 bases). The CDR3 contains 13 residues. Deletions cut 1 base from V and 7 bases from J, with 10 bases between. The CDR3 nucleotides read TGTGCCAGCAGTTTAGAAGGACAGTATGAAGCTTTCTTT. Translating it yields CASSLEGQYEAFF.

There are many counts of this clonotype. V is TRBV11-3 and J is TRBJ2-7; 9 nucleotides align to TRBD1. The CDR3 contains 15 residues. Trimming took 3 bases from V and 4 from J; bases not matched to a gene: 7. Germline CDR1 is SGHNT and CDR2 is YENEEA. CDR3 amino acids: CASSFGTGSAYEQYF. For the CDR3, the DNA is TGTGCCAGCAGCTTTGGGACAGGGAGTGCTTACGAGCAGTACTTC.

The chain has TRBV7-8 and TRBJ2-7; D is uncertain. The CDR3 loop spans 16 amino acids. V lost 1 base to trimming and J lost 4 bases, with 17 bases between them. CDR1 SGHVS and CDR2 FQNEAQ come from the germline V gene. In nucleotides, the CDR3 is TGTGCCAGCAGCTTAGTACGGCGGACCAAGGATTACGAGCAGTACTTC. Translating it yields CASSLVRRTKDYEQYF.

This clonotype was counted ten times or more. The rearrangement links TRBV6-4 to TRBJ2-6; 10 bases agree with TRBD1. V trimming: 7 bases; J trimming: 2 bases; junction bases outside the gene matches: 8. This CDR3 spans 17 amino acids. Germline assignment: CDR1 MRHNA and CDR2 SNTAGT. CDR3 sequence: CASTPGQGIPGANVLTF. As DNA, the CDR3 is TGTGCCAGCACTCCGGGACAGGGGATCCCTGGGGCCAACGTCCTGACTTTC.